The clone carrying this T cell receptor (beta chain) was observed a few times. The target antigen is unknown. This specimen comes from a study of T cells in Graves' hyperthyroidism and ophthalmopathy. Study findings and constraints: The model's output predicted ophthalmopathy at a median of roughly seven months prior to onset.

Source material for PBMCs was about 11 ml fresh peripheral blood. Amplified TCR beta CDR3 regions derived from RNA transcripts. Primed by the HTBI set, a first-round RT-PCR was run on the TCR CDR3. From the multiplex PCR reads, TCRdb called clonotypes with MiXCR, one entry per CDR3 protein. The sample records some 300,000 distinct CDR3 sequences, around 19% being singletons. Unmatched junction bases numbered 6, after V lost 10 bases and J lost 1 base. Germline CDR1 reads MNHEY; CDR2 reads SMNVEV (reference sequence). CDR3 length: 14 amino acids. The TCR originated in a man in his fifties with Graves' ophthalmopathy. The chain recombines TRBV27 with TRBJ1-5; 8 bases map to TRBD1. Sequencing used blood. The CDR3 sequence is CATATGGSNQPQHF. The CDR3 nucleotides read TGTGCCACCGCAACAGGGGGAAGCAATCAGCCCCAGCATTTT.